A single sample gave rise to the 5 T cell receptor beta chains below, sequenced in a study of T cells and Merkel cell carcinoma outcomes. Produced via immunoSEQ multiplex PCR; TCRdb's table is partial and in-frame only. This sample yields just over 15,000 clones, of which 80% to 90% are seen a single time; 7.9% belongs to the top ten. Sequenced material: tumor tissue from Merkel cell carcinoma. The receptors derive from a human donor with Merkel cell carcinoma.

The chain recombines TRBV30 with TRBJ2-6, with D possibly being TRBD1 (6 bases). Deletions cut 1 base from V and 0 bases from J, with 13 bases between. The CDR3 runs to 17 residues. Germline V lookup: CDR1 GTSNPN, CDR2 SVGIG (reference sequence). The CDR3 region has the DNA TGTGCCTGGAGTGGGGACACAACTCACTCTGGGGCCAACGTCCTGACTTTC. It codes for CAWSGDTTHSGANVLTF.

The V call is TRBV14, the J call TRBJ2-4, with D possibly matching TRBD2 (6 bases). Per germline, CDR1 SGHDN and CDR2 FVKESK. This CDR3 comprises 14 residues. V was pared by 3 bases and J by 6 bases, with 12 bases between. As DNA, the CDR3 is TGTGCCAGCAGCCAGGGGGGAGCGGGAAACATTCAGTACTTC. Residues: CASSQGGAGNIQYF.

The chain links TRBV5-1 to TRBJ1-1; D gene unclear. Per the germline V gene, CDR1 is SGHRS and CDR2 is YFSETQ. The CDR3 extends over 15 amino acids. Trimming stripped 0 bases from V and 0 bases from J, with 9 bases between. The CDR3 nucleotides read TGCGCCAGCAGCTTGGAGGCCCATGTGAACACTGAAGCTTTCTTT. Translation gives CASSLEAHVNTEAFF.

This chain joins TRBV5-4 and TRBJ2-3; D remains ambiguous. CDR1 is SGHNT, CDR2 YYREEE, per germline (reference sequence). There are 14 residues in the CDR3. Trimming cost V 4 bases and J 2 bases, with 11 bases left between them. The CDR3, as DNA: TGTGCCAGCAGCGCGGATGGCTTCACAGATACGCAGTATTTT. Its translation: CASSADGFTDTQYF.

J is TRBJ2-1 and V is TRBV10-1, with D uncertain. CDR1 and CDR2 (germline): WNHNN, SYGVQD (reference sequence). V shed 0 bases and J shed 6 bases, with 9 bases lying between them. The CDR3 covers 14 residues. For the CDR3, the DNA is TGCGCCAGCAGTGAGTCGAAAGCCGGCAATGAGCAGTTCTTC. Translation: CASSESKAGNEQFF.